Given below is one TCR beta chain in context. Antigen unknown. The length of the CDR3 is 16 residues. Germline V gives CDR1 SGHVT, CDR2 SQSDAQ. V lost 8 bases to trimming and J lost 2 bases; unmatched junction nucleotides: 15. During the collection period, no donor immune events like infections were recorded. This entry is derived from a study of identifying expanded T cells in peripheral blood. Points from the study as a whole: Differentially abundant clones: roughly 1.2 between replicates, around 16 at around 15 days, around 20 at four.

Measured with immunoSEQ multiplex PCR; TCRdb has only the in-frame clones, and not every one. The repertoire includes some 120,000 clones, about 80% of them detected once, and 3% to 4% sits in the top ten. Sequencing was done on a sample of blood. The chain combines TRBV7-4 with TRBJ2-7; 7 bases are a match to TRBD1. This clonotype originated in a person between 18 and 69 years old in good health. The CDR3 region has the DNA TGTGCCAGCTCTCCCGGCCCCAAGCAGGGGGCCTACGAGCAGTACTTC. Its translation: CASSPGPKQGAYEQYF.